This T cell receptor beta chain originates from a study of cytomegalovirus exposure and HLA in healthy donors. PCR was performed using 60 Vbeta and 13 Jbeta primers. Sequencing used immunoSEQ multiplex PCR; TCRdb keeps in-frame clones, though not all of them. The table has 110,000 to 150,000 clones, 73% seen once; the top ten hold 1% to 1.5%. With respect to this clone: As yet, its antigen is unknown.

V shed 4 bases, J shed 8 bases, and the junction held 12 bases outside the gene matches. CDR1 MNHEY and CDR2 SVGAGI come from the germline V gene. This CDR3 is 16 amino acids long. Overall study findings and caveats: A classifier reportedly called cytomegalovirus status with high sensitivity and specificity. Common viral pathogens were later found to be apparently linked to several of the most significant clusters.

This receptor was obtained from a woman aged 40 to 50 in good health and CMV-seronegative. Sequencing used PBMCs. This chain links TRBV6-5 with TRBJ1-2; TRBD1 matches 11 bases. CDR3 amino acids: CASSSRTGGSVWGYTF. CDR3 in DNA: TGTGCCAGCAGTTCCCGGACAGGGGGCAGTGTATGGGGCTACACCTTC.